This note documents a single T cell receptor beta chain sequence. Other DNA variants within this sample encode the same CDR3. This sample stems from a study of shared clonotypes between healthy human individuals. After removal of 3 bases from V and 3 bases from J, the junction contained 5 bases not matched to a gene. The germline gives CDR1 MGHRA, CDR2 YSYEKL. This CDR3 has 14 amino acids. Naive CD8 cells, CD45RO-negative and positively selected for CCR7, excluded terminally differentiated effector memory CD45RA+ cells. The table came from immunoSEQ multiplex PCR; TCRdb's copy has only in-frame clones and leaves some out. Of about 1,900,000 clones detected, about 95% appear once; the ten largest clones hold 1.2%.

This receptor was taken from a man aged 18 to 30 in good health. The sample consisted of naive CD8+ T cells sorted from blood. The chain uses TRBV4-1 and TRBJ2-7; 7 bases agree with TRBD1. The DNA for the CDR3 is TGCGCCAGCAGCCACACGGGACAGAGCTACGAGCAGTACTTC. Its translation is CASSHTGQSYEQYF.